A selection of T cell receptor delta chains follows, all from one sample in a study of gamma-delta chains in newborns, infants, children. TCRdb re-analyzed the reads via CATT. The table lists some 4,800 delta-chain clones, roughly 39% of them singletons. The specimen was blood. These receptors were obtained from a child who received the measles vaccine. CDR3s include the opening cysteine and the closing phenylalanine or tryptophan. Fields, in order: J gene, clone size, D gene, V gene, CDR3 protein, CDR3 DNA. D genes are given only for firm matches. Clone size is not always given. Where it is, it says once, few, many or a class for expanded clones.

j_gene: TRDJ1; abundance: .; d_gene: TRDD3; v_gene: TRDV3; CDR3aa: CACHFGDWGIDTDKLIF; CDR3nt: TGTGCCTGCCACTTCGGGGACTGGGGGATAGACACCGATAAACTCATCTTT
j_gene: TRDJ1; abundance: few; d_gene: .; v_gene: TRDV1; CDR3aa: CALGELIGPFLRGDWGTGDKLIF; CDR3nt: TGTGCTCTTGGGGAACTTATAGGGCCCTTCCTACGAGGGGACTGGGGGACCGGCGATAAACTCATCTTT
j_gene: TRDJ1; abundance: .; d_gene: TRDD3; v_gene: TRDV1; CDR3aa: CALGELGPSWSLAGGYARIHKLIF; CDR3nt: TGTGCTCTTGGGGAACTGGGCCCCAGTTGGTCCCTAGCTGGGGGATACGCCCGTATCCATAAACTCATCTTT
j_gene: TRDJ1; abundance: .; d_gene: .; v_gene: TRDV3; CDR3aa: CALGEFPDKLIF; CDR3nt: TGTGCCTTGGGGGAATTCCCCGATAAACTCATCTTT
j_gene: TRDJ3; abundance: .; d_gene: TRDD3; v_gene: TRDV2; CDR3aa: CACDTVLGDLPSSWDTRQMFF; CDR3nt: TGTGCCTGTGACACCGTACTGGGGGATTTACCTAGCTCCTGGGACACCCGACAGATGTTTTTC
j_gene: TRDJ1; abundance: .; d_gene: TRDD3; v_gene: TRDV1; CDR3aa: CALGAKTSSTLLGDTPSNYTDKLIF; CDR3nt: TGTGCTCTTGGGGCGAAGACTTCCTCTACCTTGCTGGGGGATACGCCTTCAAATTACACCGATAAACTCATCTTT
j_gene: TRDJ1; abundance: few; d_gene: TRDD3; v_gene: TRDV3; CDR3aa: CASVPTLLLGEYTDKLIF; CDR3nt: TGTGCCTCCGTACCGACTCTACTACTGGGGGAGTACACCGATAAACTCATCTTT
j_gene: TRDJ1; abundance: .; d_gene: TRDD3; v_gene: TRDV3; CDR3aa: CAFNVLGDLDKLIF; CDR3nt: TGTGCCTTTAATGTACTGGGGGATTTGGATAAACTCATCTTT
j_gene: TRDJ1; abundance: .; d_gene: .; v_gene: TRDV1; CDR3aa: CALGELLSSDKLIF; CDR3nt: TGTGCTCTTGGGGAACTACTTTCCTCCGATAAACTCATCTTT
j_gene: TRDJ1; abundance: .; d_gene: .; v_gene: TRDV3; CDR3aa: CAFPSSYAGDKYKLIF; CDR3nt: TGTGCCTTCCCCTCTTCCTACGCGGGGGATAAATATAAACTCATCTTT
j_gene: TRDJ1; abundance: .; d_gene: TRDD3; v_gene: TRDV3; CDR3aa: CAFNPPFYLLGDAYTDKLIF; CDR3nt: TGTGCCTTTAACCCCCCATTCTACCTCTTGGGGGATGCGTACACCGATAAACTCATCTTT
j_gene: TRDJ1; abundance: .; d_gene: TRDD2; v_gene: TRDV1; CDR3aa: CALGADSYVSGHKLIF; CDR3nt: TGTGCTCTTGGAGCCGATTCCTACGTCTCGGGTCATAAACTCATCTTT
j_gene: TRDJ1; abundance: medium-sized; d_gene: TRDD3; v_gene: TRDV2; CDR3aa: CACDSLLGDTRRHTDKLIF; CDR3nt: TGTGCCTGTGACTCATTACTGGGGGATACGCGGCGCCACACCGATAAACTCATCTTT
j_gene: TRDJ1; abundance: medium-sized; d_gene: .; v_gene: TRDV2; CDR3aa: CACDTRAPYTDKLIF; CDR3nt: TGTGCCTGTGACACGCGGGCCCCTTACACCGATAAACTCATCTTT
j_gene: TRDJ1; abundance: few; d_gene: .; v_gene: TRDV1; CDR3aa: CALGEVLPTYWGIGDTDKLIF; CDR3nt: TGTGCTCTTGGGGAAGTCCTTCCTACCTACTGGGGGATTGGGGACACCGATAAACTCATCTTT
j_gene: TRDJ1; abundance: few; d_gene: TRDD3; v_gene: TRDV1; CDR3aa: CALGELGPPGGWIYTDKLIF; CDR3nt: TGTGCTCTTGGGGAACTTGGCCCACCTGGGGGATGGATCTACACCGATAAACTCATCTTT
j_gene: TRDJ1; abundance: few; d_gene: .; v_gene: TRDV1; CDR3aa: CALGETSQYTDKLIF; CDR3nt: TGTGCTCTTGGGGAAACCTCCCAATACACCGATAAACTCATCTTT
j_gene: TRDJ3; abundance: few; d_gene: TRDD3; v_gene: TRDV2; CDR3aa: CACDTVKGIRSWDTRQMFF; CDR3nt: TGTGCCTGTGACACCGTAAAAGGGATACGCTCCTGGGACACCCGACAGATGTTTTTC
j_gene: TRDJ1; abundance: few; d_gene: TRDD3; v_gene: TRDV1; CDR3aa: CALGACVPTELLGGPYGPLTDKLIF; CDR3nt: TGTGCTCTTGGGGCCTGCGTTCCCACAGAATTACTGGGGGGCCCCTACGGGCCTTTGACCGATAAACTCATCTTT
j_gene: TRDJ1; abundance: .; d_gene: TRDD3; v_gene: TRDV1; CDR3aa: CALGELFLWGIHADKLIF; CDR3nt: TGTGCTCTTGGGGAACTATTTCTCTGGGGGATACACGCCGATAAACTCATCTTT
j_gene: TRDJ2; abundance: .; d_gene: TRDD3; v_gene: TRDV1; CDR3aa: CALGGRSRPWGTLHDLTAQLFF; CDR3nt: TGTGCTCTTGGGGGAAGGAGCCGACCGTGGGGGACCCTCCATGATTTGACAGCACAACTCTTCTTT
j_gene: TRDJ1; abundance: .; d_gene: TRDD3; v_gene: TRDV1; CDR3aa: CALGELIPRFHYWGIPTTDKLIF; CDR3nt: TGTGCTCTTGGGGAACTAATACCCCGATTCCATTACTGGGGGATTCCTACCACCGATAAACTCATCTTT
j_gene: TRDJ1; abundance: .; d_gene: TRDD3; v_gene: TRDV2; CDR3aa: CACDRALLGDTRSLGELIF; CDR3nt: TGTGCCTGTGACCGGGCCCTACTGGGGGATACGAGGTCGTTAGGGGAACTCATCTTT
j_gene: TRDJ1; abundance: .; d_gene: TRDD3; v_gene: TRDV1; CDR3aa: CALGESLPRKYWGTDTDKLIF; CDR3nt: TGTGCTCTTGGGGAAAGCCTTCCTCGTAAGTACTGGGGGACCGACACCGATAAACTCATCTTT
j_gene: TRDJ1; abundance: few; d_gene: TRDD3; v_gene: TRDV1; CDR3aa: CALGESFLPYWGIKNDKLIF; CDR3nt: TGTGCTCTTGGGGAATCCTTCCTGCCTTACTGGGGGATCAAGAACGATAAGCTCATCTTT
j_gene: TRDJ1; abundance: .; d_gene: TRDD3; v_gene: TRDV1; CDR3aa: CALGERFILRPLGDKDKLIF; CDR3nt: TGTGCTCTTGGGGAACGGTTTATCCTACGCCCACTGGGGGATAAGGATAAACTCATCTTT
j_gene: TRDJ1; abundance: medium-sized; d_gene: TRDD3; v_gene: TRDV3; CDR3aa: CAFRGGYWSAGGPYTDKLIF; CDR3nt: TGTGCCTTTAGAGGAGGGTATTGGTCTGCTGGGGGTCCGTACACCGATAAACTCATCTTT
j_gene: TRDJ3; abundance: .; d_gene: .; v_gene: TRDV3; CDR3aa: CALPSYAPFWGIPAYSWDTRQMFF; CDR3nt: TGTGCCTTGCCTTCCTACGCACCTTTTTGGGGGATACCGGCCTACTCCTGGGACACCCGACAGATGTTTTTC
j_gene: TRDJ1; abundance: .; d_gene: TRDD3; v_gene: TRDV1; CDR3aa: CALGEQRGIRPPPFLYTDKLIF; CDR3nt: TGTGCTCTTGGGGAGCAGCGCGGGATACGGCCTCCTCCTTTTTTGTACACCGATAAACTCATCTTT
j_gene: TRDJ1; abundance: .; d_gene: TRDD3; v_gene: TRDV1; CDR3aa: CALGEPPRAILGVYYTDKLIF; CDR3nt: TGTGCTCTTGGGGAACCCCCCCGGGCTATACTGGGGGTTTACTACACCGATAAACTCATCTTT
j_gene: TRDJ1; abundance: .; d_gene: TRDD3; v_gene: TRDV1; CDR3aa: CALGESHPNWGILSDKLIF; CDR3nt: TGTGCTCTTGGGGAGTCCCACCCTAACTGGGGGATACTGAGCGATAAACTCATCTTT
j_gene: TRDJ1; abundance: few; d_gene: .; v_gene: TRDV3; CDR3aa: CAWLPTWDTGTDKLIF; CDR3nt: TGTGCCTGGCTTCCTACGTGGGATACTGGCACCGATAAACTCATCTTT
j_gene: TRDJ1; abundance: few; d_gene: .; v_gene: TRDV1; CDR3aa: CALGELIPPPVLGLINTDKLIF; CDR3nt: TGTGCTCTTGGGGAACTAATTCCCCCACCTGTACTGGGTCTAATAAACACCGATAAACTCATCTTT
j_gene: TRDJ1; abundance: hyperexpanded; d_gene: .; v_gene: TRDV1; CDR3aa: CALGEAPWDTDKLIF; CDR3nt: TGTGCTCTTGGGGAAGCGCCCTGGGACACCGATAAACTCATCTTT
j_gene: TRDJ1; abundance: .; d_gene: .; v_gene: TRDV1; CDR3aa: CALGERIAFLPPFTGGRKELIF; CDR3nt: TGTGCTCTTGGAGAACGAATCGCCTTCCTACCCCCGTTTACTGGGGGACGAAAGGAACTCATCTTT
j_gene: TRDJ1; abundance: .; d_gene: TRDD3; v_gene: TRDV1; CDR3aa: CALGGGTGGSTDKLIF; CDR3nt: TGTGCTCTTGGGGGGGGTACTGGGGGATCAACCGATAAACTCATCTTT
j_gene: TRDJ1; abundance: .; d_gene: TRDD3; v_gene: TRDV1; CDR3aa: CALVEPQDKKVTGGFWGGTDKLIF; CDR3nt: TGTGCTCTTGTGGAACCTCAAGACAAAAAGGTTACTGGGGGGTTTTGGGGAGGCACCGATAAACTCATCTTT
j_gene: TRDJ1; abundance: few; d_gene: TRDD3; v_gene: TRDV1; CDR3aa: CALVLGSSYTDKLIF; CDR3nt: TGTGCTCTGGTACTGGGGTCCTCGTACACCGATAAACTCATCTTT
j_gene: TRDJ3; abundance: .; d_gene: TRDD3; v_gene: TRDV2; CDR3aa: CACDIVLGDQPSSWDTRQMFF; CDR3nt: TGTGCCTGTGACATCGTACTGGGGGATCAACCCAGCTCCTGGGACACCCGACAGATGTTTTTC
j_gene: TRDJ1; abundance: once; d_gene: .; v_gene: TRDV1; CDR3aa: CALGELPTGYTDKLIF; CDR3nt: TGTGCTCTTGGGGAACTCCCTACTGGATACACCGATAAACTCATCTTT
j_gene: TRDJ3; abundance: .; d_gene: TRDD3; v_gene: TRDV2; CDR3aa: CACDAITVLGDKQMFF; CDR3nt: TGTGCCTGTGACGCCATTACTGTACTGGGGGATAAACAGATGTTTTTC
j_gene: TRDJ1; abundance: .; d_gene: .; v_gene: TRDV1; CDR3aa: CALGELTLGPPLYTDKLIF; CDR3nt: TGTGCTCTTGGGGAACTAACATTGGGGCCCCCCCTGTACACCGATAAACTCATCTTT
j_gene: TRDJ1; abundance: .; d_gene: .; v_gene: TRDV1; CDR3aa: CALGGKRVDKLIF; CDR3nt: TGTGCTCTTGGGGGAAAAAGGGTCGATAAACTCATCTTT
j_gene: TRDJ1; abundance: .; d_gene: TRDD2; v_gene: TRDV1; CDR3aa: CALGFPSSPNTDKLIF; CDR3nt: TGTGCTCTTGGGTTTCCTTCCTCCCCTAACACCGATAAACTCATCTTT
j_gene: TRDJ1; abundance: .; d_gene: TRDD3; v_gene: TRDV1; CDR3aa: CALGEVPSALYWGLSPHKLIF; CDR3nt: TGTGCTCTTGGGGAAGTTCCATCTGCCCTGTACTGGGGGTTATCCCCTCATAAACTCATCTTT
j_gene: TRDJ2; abundance: medium-sized; d_gene: TRDD3; v_gene: TRDV1; CDR3aa: CALGEPLLYWGIDAQLFF; CDR3nt: TGTGCTCTTGGGGAACCACTCCTGTACTGGGGGATAGACGCACAACTCTTCTTT
j_gene: TRDJ1; abundance: large; d_gene: TRDD2; v_gene: TRDV3; CDR3aa: CAFSFLIYTDKLIF; CDR3nt: TGTGCCTTTTCCTTCCTTATCTACACCGATAAACTCATCTTT
j_gene: TRDJ1; abundance: .; d_gene: .; v_gene: TRDV1; CDR3aa: CALGELSVGPFPTEYWGDKLIF; CDR3nt: TGTGCTCTTGGGGAACTAAGTGTTGGGCCATTTCCTACCGAGTACTGGGGCGATAAACTCATCTTT
j_gene: TRDJ1; abundance: few; d_gene: TRDD2; v_gene: TRDV1; CDR3aa: CALGESIFLRLGGSLHTDKLIF; CDR3nt: TGTGCTCTTGGGGAAAGCATCTTCCTACGTCTCGGGGGCTCCCTCCACACCGATAAACTCATCTTT
j_gene: TRDJ1; abundance: .; d_gene: TRDD3; v_gene: TRDV2; CDR3aa: CACDSLRLGDTGYLKYTDKPIF; CDR3nt: TGTGCCTGTGACTCACTGCGTCTGGGGGATACTGGGTATTTAAAGTACACCGATAAACCCATCTTT
j_gene: TRDJ1; abundance: few; d_gene: TRDD3; v_gene: TRDV3; CDR3aa: CALVPVEYWGIPGTDKLIF; CDR3nt: TGTGCCTTAGTCCCCGTAGAGTACTGGGGGATACCGGGCACCGATAAACTCATCTTT
j_gene: TRDJ1; abundance: .; d_gene: TRDD3; v_gene: TRDV2; CDR3aa: CACDSVLGGGGTDKLIF; CDR3nt: TGTGCCTGTGACTCCGTACTGGGGGGGGGCGGCACCGATAAACTCATCTTT
j_gene: TRDJ1; abundance: .; d_gene: TRDD3; v_gene: TRAV29/DV5; CDR3aa: CAASGPSPGWGIWVTDKLIF; CDR3nt: TGTGCAGCAAGTGGGCCTTCACCCGGCTGGGGGATATGGGTCACCGATAAACTCATCTTT
j_gene: TRDJ1; abundance: .; d_gene: TRDD3; v_gene: TRDV1; CDR3aa: CALGDNFLNHFPSNSYWGIRYTDKLIF; CDR3nt: TGTGCTCTTGGGGATAACTTCCTCAATCATTTCCCAAGCAATTCGTACTGGGGGATCCGGTACACCGATAAACTCATCTTT
j_gene: TRDJ3; abundance: medium-sized; d_gene: TRDD3; v_gene: TRDV2; CDR3aa: CACDTVLGDTSSWDTRQMFF; CDR3nt: TGTGCCTGTGACACCGTACTGGGGGATACGAGCTCCTGGGACACCCGACAGATGTTTTTC
j_gene: TRDJ1; abundance: .; d_gene: TRDD3; v_gene: TRDV3; CDR3aa: CAVHGGLNRWIRGCKLIF; CDR3nt: TGTGCCGTCCACGGGGGACTAAATCGGTGGATACGGGGCTGTAAACTCATCTTT
j_gene: TRDJ1; abundance: large; d_gene: TRDD3; v_gene: TRDV1; CDR3aa: CALGEPRLPPYWGRRYTDKLIF; CDR3nt: TGTGCTCTTGGGGAACCCCGCCTTCCTCCTTACTGGGGGAGAAGGTACACCGATAAACTCATCTTT
j_gene: TRDJ1; abundance: .; d_gene: TRDD3; v_gene: TRDV2; CDR3aa: CACDTGVLGGAYTDKLIF; CDR3nt: TGTGCCTGTGACACCGGGGTACTGGGGGGTGCGTACACCGATAAACTCATCTTT